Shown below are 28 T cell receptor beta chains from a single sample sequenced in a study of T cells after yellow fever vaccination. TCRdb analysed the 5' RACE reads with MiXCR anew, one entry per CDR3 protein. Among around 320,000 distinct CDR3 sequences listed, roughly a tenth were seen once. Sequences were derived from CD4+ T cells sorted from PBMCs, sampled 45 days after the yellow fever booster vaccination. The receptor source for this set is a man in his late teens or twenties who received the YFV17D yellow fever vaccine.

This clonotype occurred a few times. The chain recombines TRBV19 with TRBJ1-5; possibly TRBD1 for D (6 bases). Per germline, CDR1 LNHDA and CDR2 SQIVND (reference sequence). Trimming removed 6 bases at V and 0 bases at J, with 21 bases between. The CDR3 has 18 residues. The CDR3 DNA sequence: TGTGCCAGTAGCTTGGCACAGGGACTAGAGGGTAGCAATCAGCCCCAGCATTTT. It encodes CASSLAQGLEGSNQPQHF. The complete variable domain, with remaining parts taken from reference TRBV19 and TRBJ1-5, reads DGGITQSPKYLFRKEGQNVTLSCEQNLNHDAMYWYRQDPGQGLRLIYYSQIVNDFQKGDIAEGYSVSREKKESFPLTVTSAQKNPTAFYLCASSLAQGLEGSNQPQHFGDGTRLSIL.

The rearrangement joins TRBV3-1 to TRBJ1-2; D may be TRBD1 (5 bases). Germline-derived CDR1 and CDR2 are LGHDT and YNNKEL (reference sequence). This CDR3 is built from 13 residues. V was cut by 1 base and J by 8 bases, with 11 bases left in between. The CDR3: CASSQGWGAGYTF. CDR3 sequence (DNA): TGTGCCAGCAGCCAAGGTTGGGGCGCGGGCTACACCTTC.

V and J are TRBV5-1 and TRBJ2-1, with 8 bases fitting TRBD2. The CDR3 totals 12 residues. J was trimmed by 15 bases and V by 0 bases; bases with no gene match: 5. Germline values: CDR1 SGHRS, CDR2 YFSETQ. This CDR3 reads CASSLGAGVWFF. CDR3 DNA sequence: TGCGCCAGCAGCTTGGGAGCGGGGGTCTGGTTCTTC.

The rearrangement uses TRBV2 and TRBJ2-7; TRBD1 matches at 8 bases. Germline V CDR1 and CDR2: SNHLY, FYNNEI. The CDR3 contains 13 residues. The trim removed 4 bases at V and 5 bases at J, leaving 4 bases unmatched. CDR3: CASSVDRGHEQYV. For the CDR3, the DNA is TGTGCCAGCAGTGTCGACAGGGGCCACGAGCAGTACGTC.

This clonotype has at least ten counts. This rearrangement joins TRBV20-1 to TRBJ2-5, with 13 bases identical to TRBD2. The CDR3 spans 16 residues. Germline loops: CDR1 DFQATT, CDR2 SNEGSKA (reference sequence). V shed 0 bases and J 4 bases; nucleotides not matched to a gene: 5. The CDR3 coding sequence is TGCAGTGCTAGAGATACTAGCGGGGGGGCCGCAGAGACCCAGTACTTC. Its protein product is CSARDTSGGAAETQYF.

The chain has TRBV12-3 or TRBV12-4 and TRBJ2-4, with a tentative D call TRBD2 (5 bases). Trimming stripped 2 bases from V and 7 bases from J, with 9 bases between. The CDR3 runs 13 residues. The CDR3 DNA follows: TGTGCCAGCAGTTTACTCGGGGAGAACATTCAGTACTTC. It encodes CASSLLGENIQYF.

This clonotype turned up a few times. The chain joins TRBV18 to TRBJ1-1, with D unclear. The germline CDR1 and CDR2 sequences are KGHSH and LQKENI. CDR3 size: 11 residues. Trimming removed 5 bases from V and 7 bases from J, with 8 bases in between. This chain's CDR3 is CASSERSEAFF. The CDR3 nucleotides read TGTGCCAGCTCAGAACGGAGTGAAGCTTTCTTT.

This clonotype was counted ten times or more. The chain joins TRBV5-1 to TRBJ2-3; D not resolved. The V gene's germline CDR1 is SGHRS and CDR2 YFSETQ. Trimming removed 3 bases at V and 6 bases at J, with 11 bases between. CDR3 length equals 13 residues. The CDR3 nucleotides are TGCGCCAGCAGCTCGGACCTAGGTGATACGCAGTATTTT. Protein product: CASSSDLGDTQYF.

The CDR3 DNA reads as TGTGCCAGTAGTGTTACAGGGTCGGAAGAGACCCAGTACTTC. This translates into CASSVTGSEETQYF. The chain has TRBV19 and TRBJ2-5, with D maybe TRBD1 (6 bases). CDR1 and CDR2 from the germline V gene are LNHDA and SQIVND (reference sequence). The V gene lost 5 bases and the J gene lost 3 bases, with 13 bases spanning the gap. The length of the CDR3 is 14 residues.

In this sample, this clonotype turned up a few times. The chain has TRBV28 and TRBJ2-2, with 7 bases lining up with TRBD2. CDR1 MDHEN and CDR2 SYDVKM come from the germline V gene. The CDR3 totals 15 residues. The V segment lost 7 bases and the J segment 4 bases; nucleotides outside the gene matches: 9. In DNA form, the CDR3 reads TGTGCCAGCATCTGGGGAGGGGCGCGCACCGGGGAGCTGTTTTTT. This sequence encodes CASIWGGARTGELFF.

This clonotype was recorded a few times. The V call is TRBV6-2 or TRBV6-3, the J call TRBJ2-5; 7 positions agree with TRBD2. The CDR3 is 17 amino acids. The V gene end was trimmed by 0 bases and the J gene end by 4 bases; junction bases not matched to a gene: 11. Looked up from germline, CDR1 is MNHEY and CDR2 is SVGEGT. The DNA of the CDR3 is TGTGCCAGCAGTTACTCACCGGGCAAGACTAGCCGAGAGACCCAGTACTTC. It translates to CASSYSPGKTSRETQYF.

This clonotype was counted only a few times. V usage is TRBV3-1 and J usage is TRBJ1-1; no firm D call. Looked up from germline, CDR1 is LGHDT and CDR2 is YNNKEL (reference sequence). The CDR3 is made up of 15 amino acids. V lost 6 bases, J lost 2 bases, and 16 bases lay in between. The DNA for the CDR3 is TGTGCCAGCAGACAGCGACTTAAGGGTAACACTGAAGCTTTCTTT. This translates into CASRQRLKGNTEAFF.

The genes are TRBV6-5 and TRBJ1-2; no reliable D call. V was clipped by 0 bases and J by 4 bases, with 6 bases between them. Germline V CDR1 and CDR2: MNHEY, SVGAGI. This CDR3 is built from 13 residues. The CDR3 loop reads CASSYSGGYGYTF. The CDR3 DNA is TGTGCCAGCAGTTACTCGGGCGGCTATGGCTACACCTTC.

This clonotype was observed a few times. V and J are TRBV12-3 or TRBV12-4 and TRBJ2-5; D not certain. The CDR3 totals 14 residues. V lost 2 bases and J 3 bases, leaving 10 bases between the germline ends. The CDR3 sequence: CASSLPPSEETQYF. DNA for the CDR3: TGTGCCAGCAGTTTACCTCCCAGCGAAGAGACCCAGTACTTC.

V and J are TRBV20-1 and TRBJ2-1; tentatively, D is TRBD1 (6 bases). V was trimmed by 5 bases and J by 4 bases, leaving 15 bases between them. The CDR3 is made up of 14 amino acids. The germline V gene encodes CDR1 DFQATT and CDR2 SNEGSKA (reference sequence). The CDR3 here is CSAHGQPIYNEQFF. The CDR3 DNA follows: TGCAGTGCTCATGGACAGCCAATATACAATGAGCAGTTCTTC.

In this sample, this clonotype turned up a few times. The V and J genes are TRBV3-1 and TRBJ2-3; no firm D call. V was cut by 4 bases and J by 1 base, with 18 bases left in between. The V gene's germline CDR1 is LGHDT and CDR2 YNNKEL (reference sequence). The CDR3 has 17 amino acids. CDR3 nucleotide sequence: TGTGCCAGCAGCCGTGGCGGCCTGAGGCCGGGCACAGATACGCAGTATTTT. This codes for CASSRGGLRPGTDTQYF.

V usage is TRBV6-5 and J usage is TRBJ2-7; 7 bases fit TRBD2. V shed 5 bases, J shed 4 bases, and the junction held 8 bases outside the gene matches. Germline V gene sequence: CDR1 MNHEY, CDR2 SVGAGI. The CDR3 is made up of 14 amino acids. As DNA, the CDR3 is TGTGCCAGCAGTAAACTAGCGCAGTGGTACGAGCAGTACTTC. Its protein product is CASSKLAQWYEQYF.

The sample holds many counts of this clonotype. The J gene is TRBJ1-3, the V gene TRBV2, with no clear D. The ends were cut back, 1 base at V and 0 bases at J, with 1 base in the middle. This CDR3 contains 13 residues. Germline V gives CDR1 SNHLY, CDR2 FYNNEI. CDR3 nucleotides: TGTGCCAGCAGTGAAGGCTCTGGAAACACCATATATTTT. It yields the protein CASSEGSGNTIYF.

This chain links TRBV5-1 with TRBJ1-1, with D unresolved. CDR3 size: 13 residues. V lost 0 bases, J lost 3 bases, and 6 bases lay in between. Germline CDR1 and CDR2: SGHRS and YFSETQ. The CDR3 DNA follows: TGCGCCAGCAGCTTGGAATCGGACACTGAAGCTTTCTTT. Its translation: CASSLESDTEAFF.

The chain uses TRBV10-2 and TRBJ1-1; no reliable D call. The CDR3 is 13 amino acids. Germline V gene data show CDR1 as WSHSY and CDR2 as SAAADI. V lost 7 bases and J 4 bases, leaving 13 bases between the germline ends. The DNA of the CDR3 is TGCGCCAGCATGCGGGGTGAGGGCACTGAAGCTTTCTTT. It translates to CASMRGEGTEAFF.

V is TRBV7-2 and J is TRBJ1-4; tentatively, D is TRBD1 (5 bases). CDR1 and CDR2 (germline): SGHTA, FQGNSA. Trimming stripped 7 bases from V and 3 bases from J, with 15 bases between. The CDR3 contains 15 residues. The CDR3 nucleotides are TGTGCCAGCAAAAAGGCCGAGGGACCTAATGAAAAACTGTTTTTT. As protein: CASKKAEGPNEKLFF.

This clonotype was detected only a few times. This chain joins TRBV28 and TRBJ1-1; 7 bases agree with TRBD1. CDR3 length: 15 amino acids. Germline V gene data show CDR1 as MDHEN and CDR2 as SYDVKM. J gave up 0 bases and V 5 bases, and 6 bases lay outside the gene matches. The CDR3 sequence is CASSNRGRMNTEAFF. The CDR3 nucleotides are TGTGCCAGCAGTAACAGGGGTAGGATGAACACTGAAGCTTTCTTT. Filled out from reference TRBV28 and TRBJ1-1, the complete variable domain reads DVKVTQSSRYLVKRTGEKVFLECVQDMDHENMFWYRQDPGLGLRLIYFSYDVKMKEKGDIPEGYSVSREKKERFSLILESASTNQTSMYLCASSNRGRMNTEAFFGQGTRLTVV.

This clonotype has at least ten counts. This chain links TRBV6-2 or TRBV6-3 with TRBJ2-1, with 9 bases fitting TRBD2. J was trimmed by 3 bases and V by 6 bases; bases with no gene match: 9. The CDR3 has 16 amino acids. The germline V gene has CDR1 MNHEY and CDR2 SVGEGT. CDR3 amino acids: CASSQRGAAFYNEQFF. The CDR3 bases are TGTGCCAGCAGCCAGCGGGGGGCAGCCTTCTACAATGAGCAGTTCTTC.

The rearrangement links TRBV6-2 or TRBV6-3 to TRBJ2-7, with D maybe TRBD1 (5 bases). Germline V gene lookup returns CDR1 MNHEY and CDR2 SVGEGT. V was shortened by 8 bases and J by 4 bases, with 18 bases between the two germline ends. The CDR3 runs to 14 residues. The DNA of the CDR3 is TGTGCCAGCGAACGAAGGGGATATCATTACGAGCAGTACTTC. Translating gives CASERRGYHYEQYF.

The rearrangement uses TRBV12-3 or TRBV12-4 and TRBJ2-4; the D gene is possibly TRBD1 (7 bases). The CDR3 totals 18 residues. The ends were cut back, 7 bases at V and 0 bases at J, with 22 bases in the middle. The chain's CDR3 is CASKGGPGGGIAKNIQYF. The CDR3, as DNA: TGTGCCAGCAAAGGGGGCCCAGGAGGGGGGATAGCCAAAAACATTCAGTACTTC.

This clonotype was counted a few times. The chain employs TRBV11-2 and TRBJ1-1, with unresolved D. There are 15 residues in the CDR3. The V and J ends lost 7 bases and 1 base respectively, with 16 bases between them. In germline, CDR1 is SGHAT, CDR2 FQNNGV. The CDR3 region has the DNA TGTGCCAGCACCCCTCTCCGGCGGAGGAACACTGAAGCTTTCTTT. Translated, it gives CASTPLRRRNTEAFF.

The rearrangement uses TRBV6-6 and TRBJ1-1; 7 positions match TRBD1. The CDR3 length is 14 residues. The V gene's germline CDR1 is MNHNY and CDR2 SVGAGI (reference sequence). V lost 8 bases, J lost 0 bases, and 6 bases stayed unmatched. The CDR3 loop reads CASSRQGVNTEAFF. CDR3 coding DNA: TGTGCCAGCTCACGCCAGGGGGTGAACACTGAAGCTTTCTTT.

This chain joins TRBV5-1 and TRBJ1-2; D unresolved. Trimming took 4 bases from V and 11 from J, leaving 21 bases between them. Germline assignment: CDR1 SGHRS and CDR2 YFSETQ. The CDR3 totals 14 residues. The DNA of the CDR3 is TGCGCCAGCAGCCTCGGCGCGGATGGAAGCCGATACACCTTC. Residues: CASSLGADGSRYTF.